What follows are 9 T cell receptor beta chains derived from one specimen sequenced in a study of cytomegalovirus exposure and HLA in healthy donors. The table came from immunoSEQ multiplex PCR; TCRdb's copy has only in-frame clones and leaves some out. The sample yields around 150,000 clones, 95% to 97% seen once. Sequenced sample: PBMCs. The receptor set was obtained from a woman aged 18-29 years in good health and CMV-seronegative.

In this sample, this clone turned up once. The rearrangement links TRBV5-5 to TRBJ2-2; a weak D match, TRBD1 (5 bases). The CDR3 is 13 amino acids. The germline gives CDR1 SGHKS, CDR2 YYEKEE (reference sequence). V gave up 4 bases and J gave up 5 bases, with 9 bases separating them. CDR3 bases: TGTGCCAGCAGCCTTCCAGGGACCGGGGAGCTGTTTTTT. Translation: CASSLPGTGELFF.

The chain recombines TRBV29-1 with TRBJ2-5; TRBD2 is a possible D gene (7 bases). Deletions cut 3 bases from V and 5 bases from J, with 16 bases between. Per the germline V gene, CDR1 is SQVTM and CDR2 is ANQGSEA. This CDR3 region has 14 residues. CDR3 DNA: TGCAGCGTTGAGGGGGGGGCGCGGTACGAGACCCAGTACTTC. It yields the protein CSVEGGARYETQYF.

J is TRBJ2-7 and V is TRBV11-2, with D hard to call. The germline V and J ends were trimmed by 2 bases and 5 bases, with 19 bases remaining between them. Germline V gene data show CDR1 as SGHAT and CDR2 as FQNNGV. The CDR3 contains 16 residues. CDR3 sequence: CASSLSPASFTHEQYF. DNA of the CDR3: TGTGCCAGCAGCTTAAGCCCGGCTAGTTTCACCCACGAGCAGTACTTC. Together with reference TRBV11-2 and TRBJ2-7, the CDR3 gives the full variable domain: EAGVAQSPRYKIIEKRQSVAFWCNPISGHATLYWYQQILGQGPKLLIQFQNNGVVDDSQLPKDRFSAERLKGVDSTLKIQPAKLEDSAVYLCASSLSPASFTHEQYFGPGTRLTVT.

The CDR3 DNA is TGCAGCGTTGAAGATCCAGGGGGATACTATGGCTACACCTTC. Translated, it gives CSVEDPGGYYGYTF. This chain joins TRBV29-1 and TRBJ1-2; 7 positions agree with TRBD1. This CDR3 is 14 amino acids long. The V and J ends lost 0 bases and 3 bases, in that order; junction bases with no gene match: 4. Germline V lookup: CDR1 SQVTM, CDR2 ANQGSEA.

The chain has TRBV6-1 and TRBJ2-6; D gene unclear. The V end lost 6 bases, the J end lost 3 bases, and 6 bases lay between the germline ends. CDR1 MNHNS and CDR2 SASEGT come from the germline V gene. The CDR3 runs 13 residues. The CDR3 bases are TGTGCCAGCAGCCTAATTGGGGCCAACGTCCTGACTTTC. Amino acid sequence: CASSLIGANVLTF.

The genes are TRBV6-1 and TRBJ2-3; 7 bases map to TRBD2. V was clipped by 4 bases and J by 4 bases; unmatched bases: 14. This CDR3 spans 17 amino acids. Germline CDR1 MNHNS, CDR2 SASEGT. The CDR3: CASSVSVGRGGSDTQYF. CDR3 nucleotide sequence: TGTGCCAGCAGTGTCTCAGTTGGGAGGGGAGGGTCAGATACGCAGTATTTT.

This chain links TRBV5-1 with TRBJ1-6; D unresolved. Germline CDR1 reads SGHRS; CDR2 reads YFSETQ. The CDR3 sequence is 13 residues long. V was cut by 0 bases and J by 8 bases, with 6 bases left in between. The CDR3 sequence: CASSLDRDSPLHF. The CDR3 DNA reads TGCGCCAGCAGCTTGGATCGGGATTCACCCCTCCACTTT.

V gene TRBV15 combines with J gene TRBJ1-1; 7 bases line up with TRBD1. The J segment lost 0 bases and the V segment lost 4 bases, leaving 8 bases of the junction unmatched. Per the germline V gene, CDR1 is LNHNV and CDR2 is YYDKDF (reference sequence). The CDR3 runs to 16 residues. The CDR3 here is CATSKGGQPMNTEAFF. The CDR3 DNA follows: TGTGCCACCAGCAAGGGGGGACAGCCGATGAACACTGAAGCTTTCTTT. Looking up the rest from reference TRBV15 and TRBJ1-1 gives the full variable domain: DAMVIQNPRYQVTQFGKPVTLSCSQTLNHNVMYWYQQKSSQAPKLLFHYYDKDFNNEADTPDNFQSRRPNTSFCFLDIRSPGLGDTAMYLCATSKGGQPMNTEAFFGQGTRLTVV.

CDR3 DNA: TGTGCCAGCAGTTTTAGGGGAGATACGCAGTATTTT. It encodes CASSFRGDTQYF. The chain combines TRBV27 with TRBJ2-3; D is possibly TRBD1 (5 bases). Germline CDR1 reads MNHEY; CDR2 reads SMNVEV (reference sequence). The CDR3 consists of 12 residues. V lost 3 bases to trimming and J lost 5 bases, with 6 bases between them.